The 25 T cell receptor beta chains in this list originate from one sample, sequenced in a study of blood T cell repertoires in COVID-19. TCRdb's copy holds only in-frame clones and misses some; the assay was immunoSEQ multiplex PCR. The table records fewer than 60,000 clones, about 87% of them present only once. Sample: peripheral blood. Receptor source: a human donor with active COVID-19. The donor label of this sample is uncertain.

The chain recombines TRBV5-6 with TRBJ2-7, with 8 bases aligning to TRBD1. The trim removed 0 bases at V and 5 bases at J, leaving 7 bases unmatched. This CDR3 is built from 15 residues. Germline V gene sequence: CDR1 SGHDT, CDR2 YYEEEE. CDR3 loop: CASSLGQGRYDEQYF. The CDR3 DNA reads as TGTGCCAGCAGCTTGGGACAGGGGAGGTACGACGAGCAGTACTTC. The full variable domain, with the rest looked up from reference TRBV5-6 and TRBJ2-7, is DAGVTQSPTHLIKTRGQQVTLRCSPKSGHDTVSWYQQALGQGPQFIFQYYEEEERQRGNFPDRFSGHQFPNYSSELNVNALLLGDSALYLCASSLGQGRYDEQYFGPGTRLTVT.

The chain links TRBV19 to TRBJ1-3, with TRBD1 matching 7 bases. V gave up 4 bases and J gave up 3 bases; unmatched junction bases: 3. Germline V lookup: CDR1 LNHDA, CDR2 SQIVND (reference sequence). CDR3 length equals 14 residues. As DNA, the CDR3 is TGTGCCAGTAGTAGACAGGGAGGTGGAAACACCATATATTTT. Amino acids: CASSRQGGGNTIYF.

The chain uses TRBV6-6 and TRBJ1-1; tentative D call: TRBD1 (6 bases). Trimming removed 10 bases from V and 1 base from J, with 13 bases in between. The CDR3 contains 13 residues. Looked up from germline, CDR1 is MNHNY and CDR2 is SVGAGI (reference sequence). The CDR3 sequence: CATQGQGNTEAFF. The CDR3, as DNA: TGTGCCACCCAGGGGCAGGGGAACACTGAAGCTTTCTTT.

This chain connects TRBV27 to TRBJ2-7, with D possibly matching TRBD1 (5 bases). V was pared by 0 bases and J by 1 base, with 7 bases between. This CDR3 is built from 14 residues. Germline V lookup: CDR1 MNHEY, CDR2 SMNVEV (reference sequence). This CDR3 reads CASSLSGVSYEQYF. The CDR3 DNA is TGTGCCAGCAGTTTATCAGGGGTTTCCTACGAGCAGTACTTC.

This clone came up once. The chain links TRBV24-1 to TRBJ2-1, with a possible D match to TRBD1 (7 bases). The CDR3 contains 16 residues. Trimming left V 1 base short and J 6 bases short, with 15 bases between. From germline, CDR1 is KGHDR and CDR2 SFDVKD. The CDR3 DNA is TGTGCCACCAGTGATTTAGGAGGGGGCTTAAGCAATGAGCAGTTCTTC. Amino acid sequence: CATSDLGGGLSNEQFF.

The V and J genes are TRBV30 and TRBJ2-7; 7 bases fit TRBD1. The CDR3 contains 13 residues. CDR1 and CDR2 (germline): GTSNPN, SVGIG (reference sequence). Trimming cost V 2 bases and J 4 bases; bases outside gene matches: 5. The CDR3 bases are TGTGCCTGGAGTATACAGGGGCCATACGAGCAGTACTTC. This translates into CAWSIQGPYEQYF.

The rearrangement uses TRBV28 and TRBJ1-2, with a tentative D call TRBD1 (5 bases). This CDR3 contains 13 residues. Germline CDR1 and CDR2: MDHEN and SYDVKM. Trimming shortened V by 3 bases and J by 2 bases, and 7 bases separated the two germline ends. The CDR3: CASSFGGNYGYTF. The CDR3 DNA is TGTGCCAGCAGTTTCGGGGGGAACTATGGCTACACCTTC.

V is TRBV5-1 and J is TRBJ2-1, with D possibly being TRBD2 (5 bases). V lost 0 bases, J lost 2 bases, and 12 bases lay in between. The CDR3 is 16 amino acids. Germline loops: CDR1 SGHRS, CDR2 YFSETQ. The CDR3 bases are TGCGCCAGCAGCTTGGCTGAGGGTGGAACCTACAATGAGCAGTTCTTC. It is translated as CASSLAEGGTYNEQFF.

The rearrangement joins TRBV11-3 to TRBJ2-2, with D hard to call. CDR3 length equals 12 residues. Trimming pared 4 bases from V and 3 bases from J, leaving 3 bases between. In germline, CDR1 is SGHNT, CDR2 YENEEA. The DNA of the CDR3 is TGTGCCAGCAGCTCCGACACCGGGGAGCTGTTTTTT. It translates to CASSSDTGELFF.

V usage is TRBV7-8 and J usage is TRBJ2-1; 8 positions match TRBD1. This CDR3 has 14 residues. With 9 bases clipped from V and 1 base from J, the junction kept 5 bases outside the gene matches. Germline assignment: CDR1 SGHVS and CDR2 FQNEAQ. This CDR3 is CASRDRGSYNEQFF. In DNA, the CDR3 is TGTGCCAGTCGTGACAGGGGATCCTACAATGAGCAGTTCTTC.

The chain employs TRBV28 and TRBJ1-1, with D unresolved. The V and J ends lost 1 base and 6 bases respectively, with 6 bases between them. CDR3 length: 12 residues. In germline, CDR1 is MDHEN, CDR2 SYDVKM. As DNA, the CDR3 is TGTGCCAGCAGTTTATATAGCGCTGAAGCTTTCTTT. This translates into CASSLYSAEAFF.

This chain links TRBV6-5 with TRBJ2-6; D may be TRBD1 (6 bases). Germline lookup yields CDR1 MNHEY and CDR2 SVGAGI. Trimming left V 7 bases short and J 2 bases short, with 12 bases between. The CDR3 spans 15 residues. CDR3 loop: CASTPDSPGANVLTF. The CDR3 DNA is TGTGCCAGCACACCGGACAGCCCTGGGGCCAACGTCCTGACTTTC.

The chain's CDR3 is CASSRQGSGANSPLHF. CDR3 nucleotides: TGTGCCAGCAGCCGACAGGGCTCGGGGGCAAATTCACCCCTCCACTTT. V is TRBV7-9 and J is TRBJ1-6; 7 bases map to TRBD1. The junction had 11 bases not matched to a gene; V was cut back by 5 bases and J by 7 bases. Germline CDR1 is SEHNR and CDR2 is FQNEAQ (reference sequence). This CDR3 spans 16 amino acids.

The chain joins TRBV7-2 to TRBJ2-7, with 12 bases matching TRBD2. From germline, CDR1 is SGHTA and CDR2 FQGNSA. CDR3 length: 15 amino acids. Trimming cost V 4 bases and J 9 bases; bases outside gene matches: 10. For the CDR3, the DNA is TGTGCCAGCAGCTACGAAGGGACTAGCGGGCGTGGGCAGTACTTC. Protein sequence: CASSYEGTSGRGQYF.

Only one count was recorded for this clone. The genes are TRBV7-2 and TRBJ1-4, with 7 bases identical to TRBD1. Germline V gene data show CDR1 as SGHTA and CDR2 as FQGNSA. The V gene end was trimmed by 5 bases and the J gene end by 5 bases; junction bases not matched to a gene: 5. This CDR3 region has 14 residues. Written as DNA, the CDR3 is TGTGCCAGCAGCCGTGGGACAGCAAATGAAAAACTGTTTTTT. Protein: CASSRGTANEKLFF.

This chain uses TRBV27 with TRBJ1-3; D unclear. V dropped 2 bases and J dropped 4 bases, with 9 bases sitting between them. CDR3 length: 14 residues. Germline lookup yields CDR1 MNHEY and CDR2 SMNVEV (reference sequence). The CDR3 loop reads CASSLRGSGNTIYF. The CDR3 bases are TGTGCCAGCAGTTTAAGAGGGTCGGGAAACACCATATATTTT.

J is TRBJ2-1 and V is TRBV4-1; 7 bases agree with TRBD1. This CDR3 has 15 amino acids. Germline trimming cut 5 bases from V and 9 bases from J; bases unmatched to any gene: 13. CDR1 and CDR2 from the germline V gene are MGHRA and YSYEKL. In nucleotides, the CDR3 is TGCGCCAGCAGCGCGACAGGGTTGACCCCAATTGAGCAGTTCTTC. The encoded protein is CASSATGLTPIEQFF.

The chain joins TRBV28 to TRBJ1-2, with 12 positions matching TRBD1. The CDR3 has 16 amino acids. Unmatched junction bases numbered 12, after V lost 7 bases and J lost 6 bases. Looked up from germline, CDR1 is MDHEN and CDR2 is SYDVKM. CDR3 sequence (DNA): TGTGCCAGCATTCGGGACAGGGGGCCCCTAGAGGATGGCTACACCTTC. It translates to CASIRDRGPLEDGYTF.

V usage is TRBV12-5 and J usage is TRBJ2-2; D ambiguous. The V end was cut by 3 bases, the J end by 6 bases, with 8 bases between. Looked up from germline, CDR1 is LGHNT and CDR2 is FRNRAP. This CDR3 is 13 amino acids long. The CDR3 here is CASGLSGPGELFF. CDR3 bases: TGTGCTAGTGGTTTATCAGGTCCCGGGGAGCTGTTTTTT.

This clone was detected a few times. This chain joins TRBV5-6 and TRBJ1-1, with D maybe TRBD1 (5 bases). Trimming removed 0 bases from V and 7 bases from J, with 10 bases in between. CDR3 length: 13 amino acids. The V gene's germline CDR1 is SGHDT and CDR2 YYEEEE. CDR3: CASSLGFGGEAFF. The CDR3, as DNA: TGTGCCAGCAGCTTGGGGTTCGGGGGTGAAGCTTTCTTT.

This chain links TRBV3-1 (or the pseudogene TRBV3-2) with TRBJ1-1; D unresolved. V was trimmed by 4 bases and J by 0 bases, leaving 9 bases between them. CDR1 LGHDT and CDR2 YNNKEL come from the germline V gene (reference sequence). The CDR3 length is 14 residues. The CDR3: CASSPLKMNTEAFF. CDR3 coding DNA: TGTGCCAGCAGCCCCCTAAAGATGAACACTGAAGCTTTCTTT.

The chain uses TRBV6-2 or TRBV6-3 and TRBJ2-2; D may be TRBD1 (6 bases). The length of the CDR3 is 16 residues. Deletions cut 6 bases from V and 1 base from J, with 15 bases between. Germline lookup yields CDR1 MNHEY and CDR2 SVGEGT. CDR3 amino acids: CASSFPGQKNTGELFF. The CDR3, as DNA: TGTGCCAGCAGCTTCCCGGGACAAAAGAACACCGGGGAGCTGTTTTTT.

The gene calls are TRBV5-1 and TRBJ1-2; D unclear. This CDR3 is built from 13 residues. Germline V lookup: CDR1 SGHRS, CDR2 YFSETQ. The V end lost 3 bases, the J end lost 6 bases, and 12 bases lay between the germline ends. Here the CDR3 DNA reads TGCGCCAGCAGCTCTGCCGGGAGCAATGGCTACACCTTC. Amino acid sequence: CASSSAGSNGYTF. Full variable domain (rest looked up from reference TRBV5-1 and TRBJ1-2): KAGVTQTPRYLIKTRGQQVTLSCSPISGHRSVSWYQQTPGQGLQFLFEYFSETQRNKGNFPGRFSGRQFSNSRSEMNVSTLELGDSALYLCASSSAGSNGYTFGSGTRLTVV.

J is TRBJ2-1 and V is TRBV11-3, with 8 bases matching TRBD1. Looked up from germline, CDR1 is SGHNT and CDR2 is YENEEA. The CDR3 runs to 13 residues. After removal of 5 bases from V and 10 bases from J, the junction contained 7 bases not matched to a gene. The CDR3 here is CASSPGQGDEQFF. For the CDR3, the DNA is TGTGCCAGCAGCCCCGGACAGGGCGACGAGCAGTTCTTC.

This clone was recorded once. The chain joins TRBV24-1 to TRBJ1-2, with TRBD1 matching 7 bases. Germline CDR1 reads KGHDR; CDR2 reads SFDVKD. This CDR3 contains 16 residues. V lost 2 bases, J lost 0 bases, and 5 bases stayed unmatched. In nucleotides, the CDR3 is TGTGCCACCAGTGATTCCGGGACAGCCGCTAACTATGGCTACACCTTC. It encodes CATSDSGTAANYGYTF.